Sequencing of this T cell receptor beta chain was carried out in a study of T cell repertoires in cytomegalovirus infection. Study information: Public signatures in TCR beta pointed to CMV infection and matching HLA type.

The CDR3 totals 16 residues. The V end was cut by 0 bases, the J end by 1 base, with 12 bases between. In this sample, this clonotype turned up many times. In TCRdb, the reads were re-called with MiXCR into one record per CDR3 protein. This table has more than 400,000 distinct CDR3 sequences, about a quarter appearing once. The chain has TRBV12-3 or TRBV12-4 and TRBJ1-1; D remains unclear. Material: PBMCs. The TCR originated in a human donor in good health (CMV status not recorded). Some clones in this sample may be carry-over from other donors' samples. CDR3 nucleotides: TGTGCCAGCAGTTTAGCTAACGGTCTGGGGAACACTGAAGCTTTCTTT. Translating gives CASSLANGLGNTEAFF.